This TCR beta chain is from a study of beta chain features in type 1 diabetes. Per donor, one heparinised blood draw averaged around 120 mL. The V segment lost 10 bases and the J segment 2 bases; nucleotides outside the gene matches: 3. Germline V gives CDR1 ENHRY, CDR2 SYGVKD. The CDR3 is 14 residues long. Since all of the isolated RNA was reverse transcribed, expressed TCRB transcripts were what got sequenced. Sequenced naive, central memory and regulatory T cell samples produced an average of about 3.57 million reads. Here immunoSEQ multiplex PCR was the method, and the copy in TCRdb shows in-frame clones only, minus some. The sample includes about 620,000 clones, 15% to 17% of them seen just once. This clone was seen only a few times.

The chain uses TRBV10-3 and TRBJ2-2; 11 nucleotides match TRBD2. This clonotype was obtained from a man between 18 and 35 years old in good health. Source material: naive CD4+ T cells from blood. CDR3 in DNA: TGTGCCACAGGACTAGCGGGTAACACCGGGGAGCTGTTTTTT. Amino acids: CATGLAGNTGELFF.